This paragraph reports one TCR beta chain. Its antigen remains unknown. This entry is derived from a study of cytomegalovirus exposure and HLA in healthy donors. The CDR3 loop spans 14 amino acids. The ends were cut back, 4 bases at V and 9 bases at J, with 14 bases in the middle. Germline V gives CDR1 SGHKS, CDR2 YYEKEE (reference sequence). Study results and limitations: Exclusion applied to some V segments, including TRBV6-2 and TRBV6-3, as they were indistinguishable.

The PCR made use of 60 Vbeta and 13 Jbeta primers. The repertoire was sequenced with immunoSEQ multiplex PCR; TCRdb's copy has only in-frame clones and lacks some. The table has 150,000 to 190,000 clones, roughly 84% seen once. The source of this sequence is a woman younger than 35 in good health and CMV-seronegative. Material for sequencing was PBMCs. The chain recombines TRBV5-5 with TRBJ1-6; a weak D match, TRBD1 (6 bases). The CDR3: CASSLEGESSPLHF. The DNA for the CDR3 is TGTGCCAGCAGCCTTGAGGGGGAAAGTTCACCCCTCCACTTT.